The rows below give T cell receptor beta chains drawn from one sample of a study of T cell repertoires in cytomegalovirus infection. For these receptors, no antigen is known. Each CDR3 protein is one row after TCRdb ran MiXCR on the reads. The table lists 310,000 or so distinct CDR3 sequences, roughly 25% of them singletons. Source: cultured PBMCs, taken from culture after CMV antigen stimulation. These receptors originate from a human donor in good health (CMV status not recorded). Some clones in this sample may be carry-over from other donors' samples. CDR3s include the opening cysteine and the closing phenylalanine or tryptophan. The D gene is left open where the match is weak. Size is omitted from some rows. Given values are once, few, many or a class for expanded clones.

D	V	size	J	CDR3	DNA
NA	TRBV5-6	NA	TRBJ2-5	CTSSLVALETQYF	TGTACCAGCAGCTTGGTGGCGTTGGAGACCCAGTACTTC
NA	TRBV19	NA	TRBJ1-5	CASSIWGLDSNQPQHF	TGTGCCAGTAGTATCTGGGGTTTGGATAGCAATCAGCCCCAGCATTTT
NA	TRBV18	many	TRBJ2-1	CASSPQLEQFF	TGTGCCAGCTCACCACAGCTCGAGCAGTTCTTC
NA	TRBV4-1	few	TRBJ1-5	CASSQDLEAVGPYSNQPQHF	TGCGCCAGCAGCCAAGATCTTGAGGCCGTAGGCCCGTATAGCAATCAGCCCCAGCATTTT
NA	TRBV5-1	NA	TRBJ1-1	CASTPHRPDRTEAFF	TGCGCCAGCACCCCACACCGACCCGATAGGACTGAAGCTTTCTTT
TRBD1	TRBV7-2	many	TRBJ2-5	CASSLVQGAGGETQYF	TGTGCCAGCAGCTTAGTACAGGGGGCAGGCGGAGAGACCCAGTACTTC
NA	TRBV7-9	once	TRBJ1-6	CASSLVSLKSSYNSPLHF	TGTGCCAGCAGCTTAGTGTCTCTGAAGAGCTCCTATAATTCACCCCTCCACTTT
NA	TRBV29-1	NA	TRBJ2-5	CSVEDRGQTETQYF	TGCAGCGTTGAAGATCGTGGACAGACCGAGACCCAGTACTTC
TRBD2	TRBV11-2	many	TRBJ2-1	CATGTRASNEQFF	TGTGCCACCGGGACTAGGGCATCGAATGAGCAGTTCTTC
TRBD1	TRBV6-1	few	TRBJ1-4	CASSLFGTADEKLFF	TGTGCCAGCAGCCTGTTCGGGACAGCGGATGAAAAACTGTTTTTT
TRBD1	TRBV18	NA	TRBJ1-6	CASSPRGQGVSPLHF	TGTGCCAGCTCACCACGGGGACAGGGGGTTTCACCCCTCCACTTT
TRBD2	TRBV20-1	NA	TRBJ2-3	CSAVLAGGGVDTQYF	TGCAGTGCGGTTCTAGCGGGAGGAGGGGTAGATACGCAGTATTTT
NA	TRBV6-5	many	TRBJ1-2	CASSYSRDISRDYGYTF	TGTGCCAGCAGTTACTCGAGGGACATCTCAAGGGACTATGGCTACACCTTC
NA	TRBV7-3	many	TRBJ2-3	CASSFGEYPDTQYF	TGTGCCAGCAGCTTCGGGGAGTACCCAGATACGCAGTATTTT
NA	TRBV7-3	NA	TRBJ2-2	CASSPDRTNTGELFF	TGTGCCAGCAGCCCGGACCGAACGAACACCGGGGAGCTGTTTTTT